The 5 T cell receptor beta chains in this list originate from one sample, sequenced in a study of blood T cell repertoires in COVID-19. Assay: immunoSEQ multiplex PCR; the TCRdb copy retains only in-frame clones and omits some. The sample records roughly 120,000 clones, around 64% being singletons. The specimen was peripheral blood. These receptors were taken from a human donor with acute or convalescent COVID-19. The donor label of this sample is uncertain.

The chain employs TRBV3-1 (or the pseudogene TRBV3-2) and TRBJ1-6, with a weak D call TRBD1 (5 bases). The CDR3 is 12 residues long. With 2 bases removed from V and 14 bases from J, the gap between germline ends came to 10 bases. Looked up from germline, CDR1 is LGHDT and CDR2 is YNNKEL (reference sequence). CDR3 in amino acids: CASSQWGGALHF. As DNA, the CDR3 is TGTGCCAGCAGCCAATGGGGGGGGGCCCTCCACTTT.

The CDR3 DNA reads TGCGCCAGCAGCTTGGGGAGGGCTAGCCTCACAGATACGCAGTATTTT. Protein product: CASSLGRASLTDTQYF. V gene TRBV5-1 combines with J gene TRBJ2-3, with D perhaps matching TRBD2 (6 bases). Trimming shortened V by 0 bases and J by 2 bases, and 13 bases separated the two germline ends. The CDR3 is 16 amino acids. The V gene's germline CDR1 is SGHRS and CDR2 YFSETQ.

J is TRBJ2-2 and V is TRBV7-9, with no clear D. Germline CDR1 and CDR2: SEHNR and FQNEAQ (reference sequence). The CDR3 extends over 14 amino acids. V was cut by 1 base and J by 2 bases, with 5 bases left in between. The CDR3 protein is CASSLVGNTGELFF. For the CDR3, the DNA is TGTGCCAGCAGCTTAGTGGGCAACACCGGGGAGCTGTTTTTT.

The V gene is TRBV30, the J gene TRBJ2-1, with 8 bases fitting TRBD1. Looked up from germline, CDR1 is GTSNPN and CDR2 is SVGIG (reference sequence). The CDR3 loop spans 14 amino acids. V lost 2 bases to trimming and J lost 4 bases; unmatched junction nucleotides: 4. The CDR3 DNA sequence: TGTGCCTGGAGTTGGCAGGGGGCGTACAATGAGCAGTTCTTC. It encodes CAWSWQGAYNEQFF.

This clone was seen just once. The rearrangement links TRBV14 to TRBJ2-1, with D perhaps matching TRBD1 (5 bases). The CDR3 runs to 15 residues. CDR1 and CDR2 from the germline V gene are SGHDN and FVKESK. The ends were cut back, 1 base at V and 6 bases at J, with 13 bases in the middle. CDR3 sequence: CASSQVWGRGNEQFF. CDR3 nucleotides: TGTGCCAGCAGCCAAGTTTGGGGTAGGGGCAATGAGCAGTTCTTC.